Listed below are T cell receptor beta chains from one sample, sequenced in a study of blood T cell repertoires in COVID-19. Produced via immunoSEQ multiplex PCR; TCRdb's table is partial and in-frame only. The repertoire holds around 140,000 clones, roughly 82% seen once, with about 5% in the top ten. The specimen sequenced was peripheral blood. The receptors derive from a human donor in a cohort sampled during active COVID-19. Both conserved end residues are part of each CDR3. The D gene is left open where the match is weak. Clone size is shown for a subset of rows, as once, few, many or a class of expanded clone.

cdr3_nt cdr3_aa clone_size j_call v_call d_call
TGTGCCAGCAGCTTGGACGCGGTGAACACTGAAGCTTTCTTT CASSLDAVNTEAFF - TRBJ1-1 TRBV5-4 -
TGTGCCAGCAGTTTTCGTTCTGAGGGAAACTATGGCTACACCTTC CASSFRSEGNYGYTF once TRBJ1-2 TRBV28 -
TGTGCCAGCAGCCAACGGCCCCGACTCTCTGGGGCCAACGTCCTGACTTTC CASSQRPRLSGANVLTF - TRBJ2-6 TRBV3-1/TRBV3-2 -
TGTGCCAGCAGCTTGCCGGGACTAGCAGAACACAATGAGCAGTTCTTC CASSLPGLAEHNEQFF - TRBJ2-1 TRBV7-3 TRBD2
TGTGCCTGGAGTGTATATTTTGCATCCGGAGATACGCAGTATTTT CAWSVYFASGDTQYF - TRBJ2-3 TRBV30 -
TGTGCCTGGAGTGTAGGACAGGGGGCAGTGGATCAGCCCCAGCATTTT CAWSVGQGAVDQPQHF once TRBJ1-5 TRBV30 TRBD1
TGTGCCAGCAGTTTATGGGGGGGGGATGGCTACACCTTC CASSLWGGDGYTF - TRBJ1-2 TRBV12-3/TRBV12-4 -
TGTGCCAGCAGTTCGCTGACTAGCGGGGGGGCAACGCAGTATTTT CASSSLTSGGATQYF - TRBJ2-3 TRBV27 TRBD2
TGTGCCAGCCGAAGCCCTGGACAGGGGACTTCTGAAGCTTTCTTT CASRSPGQGTSEAFF - TRBJ1-1 TRBV7-8 TRBD1
TGTGCCACCAGCAGAGGACAGGACTCTGGAAACACCATATATTTT CATSRGQDSGNTIYF once TRBJ1-3 TRBV15 -